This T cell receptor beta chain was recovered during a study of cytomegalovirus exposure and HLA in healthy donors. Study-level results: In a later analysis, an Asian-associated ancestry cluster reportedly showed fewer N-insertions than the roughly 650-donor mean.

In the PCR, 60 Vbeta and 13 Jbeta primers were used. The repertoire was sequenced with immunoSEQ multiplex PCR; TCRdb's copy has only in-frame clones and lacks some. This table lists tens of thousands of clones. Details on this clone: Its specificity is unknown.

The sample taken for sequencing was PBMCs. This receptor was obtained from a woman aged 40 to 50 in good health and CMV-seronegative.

The CDR3 spells CASTPPGLAGAEQYF. As DNA, the CDR3 is TGTGCCAGCACCCCCCCGGGACTAGCGGGAGCCGAGCAGTACTTC. The V and J genes are TRBV6-5 and TRBJ2-7; 14 nucleotides agree with TRBD2. V shed 7 bases, J shed 6 bases, and the junction held 8 bases outside the gene matches. The germline CDR1 and CDR2 sequences are MNHEY and SVGAGI. The length of the CDR3 is 15 residues.